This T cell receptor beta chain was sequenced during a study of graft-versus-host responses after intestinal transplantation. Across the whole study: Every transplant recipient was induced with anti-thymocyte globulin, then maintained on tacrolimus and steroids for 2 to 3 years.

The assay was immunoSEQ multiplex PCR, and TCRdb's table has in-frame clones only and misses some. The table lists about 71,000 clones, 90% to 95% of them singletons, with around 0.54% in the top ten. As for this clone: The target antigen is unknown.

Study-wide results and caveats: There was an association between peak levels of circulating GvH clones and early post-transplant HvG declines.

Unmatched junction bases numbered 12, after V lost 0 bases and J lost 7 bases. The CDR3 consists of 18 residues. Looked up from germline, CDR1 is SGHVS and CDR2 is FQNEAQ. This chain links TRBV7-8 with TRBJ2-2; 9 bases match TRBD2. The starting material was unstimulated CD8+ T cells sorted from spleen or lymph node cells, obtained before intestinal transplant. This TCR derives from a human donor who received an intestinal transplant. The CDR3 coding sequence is TGTGCCAGCAGCTTAGCGAGGGCGGGAGGGTTATTAGGCGGGGAGCTGTTTTTT. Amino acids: CASSLARAGGLLGGELFF.